This T cell receptor beta chain was captured by sequencing in a study of immune characterization of retroperitoneal liposarcoma. TCRdb ran MiXCR on the PCR reads and lists one entry per CDR3 protein. The repertoire holds fewer than 11,000 distinct CDR3 sequences, with 27% as singletons. This clonotype was seen repeatedly, ten times or more. There are 14 residues in the CDR3. V gave up 3 bases and J gave up 5 bases; unmatched junction bases: 1. Germline lookup yields CDR1 SEHNR and CDR2 FQNEAQ (reference sequence). The chain couples TRBV7-9 to TRBJ2-3; 11 positions agree with TRBD2. The sequence derives from a female donor with retroperitoneal liposarcoma. The material sequenced was tumor tissue. The CDR3 bases are TGTGCCAGCAGCTTGACTAGCGGGAAAGATACGCAGTATTTT. Translated, it gives CASSLTSGKDTQYF.